In this sample, the clone carrying this T cell receptor beta chain turned up a few times. What it binds is unknown. In TCRdb, the 5' RACE reads were re-called with MiXCR into one record per CDR3 protein. Among 310,000 or so distinct CDR3 sequences, about 20% were seen once, and the ten largest hold 7.8%. The data originate from a study of CD8 T cells in ankylosing spondylitis. Study results and caveats: Reports of some motif variants in reactive arthritis synovial fluid and blood predate this one. A motif of under ten highly homologous TCR beta variants was seen as apparently characteristic of ankylosing spondylitis blood.

Trimming took 1 base from V and 10 from J, leaving 14 bases between them. This CDR3 comprises 14 residues. Germline V CDR1 and CDR2: LGHDT, YNNKEL (reference sequence). The J gene is TRBJ2-1, the V gene TRBV3-1; perhaps TRBD1 as D (6 bases). The sequence was obtained from a male donor with ankylosing spondylitis or in good health (not recorded which). Sample: blood, either unsorted or a sorted T cell fraction (not recorded which). The CDR3 DNA sequence: TGTGCCAGCAGCCAAGTTTGGGGGCGCGGGGAGCAGTTCTTC. This translates into CASSQVWGRGEQFF.